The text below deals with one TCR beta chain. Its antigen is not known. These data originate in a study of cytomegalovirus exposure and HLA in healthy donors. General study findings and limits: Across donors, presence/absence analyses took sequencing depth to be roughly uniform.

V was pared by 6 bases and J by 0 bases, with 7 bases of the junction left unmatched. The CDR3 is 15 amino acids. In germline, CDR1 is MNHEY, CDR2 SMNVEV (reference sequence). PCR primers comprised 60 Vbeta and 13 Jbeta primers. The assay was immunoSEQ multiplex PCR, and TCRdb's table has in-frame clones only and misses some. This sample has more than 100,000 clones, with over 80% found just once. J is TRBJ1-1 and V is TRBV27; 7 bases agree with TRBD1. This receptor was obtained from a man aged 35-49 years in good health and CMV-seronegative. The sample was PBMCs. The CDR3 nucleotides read TGTGCCAGCAGCCTCGGACAGGCCTTGAACACTGAAGCTTTCTTT. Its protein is CASSLGQALNTEAFF.